The following is a T cell receptor (beta chain) sequence with its context. This sample was included in a study of blood T cell repertoires in COVID-19. The overall study: The United States, Italy and Spain provided the acute and convalescent COVID-19 samples. PBMCs, B-cell-depleted T cells, or T cells provided the cDNA or gDNA that made up the material.

Two negative PCRs, clearance, or symptom resolution had been documented for recovered Cohort 3 donors. Trimming left V 1 base short and J 1 base short, with 11 bases between. The CDR3 runs to 15 residues. Germline CDR1 SGHRS, CDR2 YFSETQ. Study processing details: Estimation of nucleated cell counts relied on the amplification of reference gene primers. Sequencing was performed with immunoSEQ multiplex PCR; in TCRdb, only in-frame clones are kept and a portion is missing. V, J and clone size were drawn from that table, and D and trimming were deduced from the DNA. Found here are about 220,000 clones, 70% to 85% of them singletons; the top ten hold 3% to 4%.

The sequence was collected from a woman aged 60 to 75 who had recovered from COVID-19. This chain uses TRBV5-1 with TRBJ1-1; D gene ambiguous. Sequencing input: PBMCs or T cells enriched from blood (not recorded which). The CDR3 protein is CASSLLGNPNTEAFF. CDR3 in DNA: TGCGCCAGCAGCTTGCTCGGGAATCCGAACACTGAAGCTTTCTTT.